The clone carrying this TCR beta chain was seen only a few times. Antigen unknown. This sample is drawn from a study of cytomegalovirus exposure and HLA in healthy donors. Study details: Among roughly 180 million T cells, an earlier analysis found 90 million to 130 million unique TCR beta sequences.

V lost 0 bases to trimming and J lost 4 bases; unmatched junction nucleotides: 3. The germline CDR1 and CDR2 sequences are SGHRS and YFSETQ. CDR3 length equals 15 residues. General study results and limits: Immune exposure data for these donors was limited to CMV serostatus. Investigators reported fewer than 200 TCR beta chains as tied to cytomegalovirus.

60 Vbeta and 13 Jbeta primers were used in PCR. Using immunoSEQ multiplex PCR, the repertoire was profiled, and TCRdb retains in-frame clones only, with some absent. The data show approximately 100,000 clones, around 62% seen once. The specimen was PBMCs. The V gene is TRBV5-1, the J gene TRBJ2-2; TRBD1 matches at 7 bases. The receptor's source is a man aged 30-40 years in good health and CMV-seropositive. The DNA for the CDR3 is TGCGCCAGCAGCTTGGTGACAGGGCGCACCGGGGAGCTGTTTTTT. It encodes CASSLVTGRTGELFF.